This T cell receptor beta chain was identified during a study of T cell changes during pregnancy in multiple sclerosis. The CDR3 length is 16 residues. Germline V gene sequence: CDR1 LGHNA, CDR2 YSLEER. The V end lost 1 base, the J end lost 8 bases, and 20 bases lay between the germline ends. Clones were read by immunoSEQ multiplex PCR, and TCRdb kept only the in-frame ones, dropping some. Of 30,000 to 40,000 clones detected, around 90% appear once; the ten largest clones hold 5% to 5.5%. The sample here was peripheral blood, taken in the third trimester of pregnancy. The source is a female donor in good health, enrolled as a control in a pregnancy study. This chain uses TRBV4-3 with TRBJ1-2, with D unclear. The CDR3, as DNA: TGCGCCAGCAGCCAAGGCCCCTCCGGCAGAGCGAGCGGCTACACCTTC. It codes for CASSQGPSGRASGYTF.